What follows are 19 T cell receptor beta chains derived from one specimen sequenced in a study of blood T cell repertoires in COVID-19. Clones were read by immunoSEQ multiplex PCR, and TCRdb kept only the in-frame ones, dropping some. The sample lists about 110,000 clones; around 64% were seen once. The sequencing input was peripheral blood. These receptors came from a human donor with acute or convalescent COVID-19. The donor label of this sample is uncertain.

This clone was observed a few times. This chain uses TRBV6-5 with TRBJ1-5, with no clear D. Germline CDR1 reads MNHEY; CDR2 reads SVGAGI. V lost 4 bases to trimming and J lost 7 bases, with 11 bases between them. The CDR3 covers 13 residues. This CDR3 is CASSFQLLQPQHF. DNA for the CDR3: TGTGCCAGCAGTTTTCAACTCCTGCAGCCCCAGCATTTT.

This rearrangement joins TRBV6-5 to TRBJ1-4; D is ambiguous. Germline V gene sequence: CDR1 MNHEY, CDR2 SVGAGI. This CDR3 is 15 amino acids long. V lost 6 bases and J lost 3, with 14 bases in between. The CDR3 sequence is CASSPAAVSNEKLFF. CDR3 nucleotide sequence: TGTGCCAGCAGCCCAGCGGCGGTTTCTAATGAAAAACTGTTTTTT.

This chain connects TRBV28 to TRBJ1-6, with D possibly being TRBD1 (6 bases). Per germline, CDR1 MDHEN and CDR2 SYDVKM. V was pared by 3 bases and J by 4 bases, with 13 bases between. The CDR3 length is 16 residues. This chain's CDR3 is CASSLGGGGYNSPLHF. The CDR3 region has the DNA TGTGCCAGCAGTTTGGGAGGGGGGGGATATAATTCACCCCTCCACTTT.

This clone has only a few counts. The V gene is TRBV12-3 or TRBV12-4, the J gene TRBJ1-2; D unresolved. With 5 bases removed from V and 5 bases from J, the gap between germline ends came to 12 bases. CDR3 size: 13 residues. The CDR3 nucleotides read TGTGCCAGCAGTGGGATATCGGGGTATGGCTACACCTTC. Protein: CASSGISGYGYTF.

The chain links TRBV9 to TRBJ1-4; D is perhaps TRBD1 (5 bases). The CDR3 consists of 14 residues. Between the trimmed V and J ends, which lost 4 bases and 8 bases, there was a span of 15 bases. The V gene's germline CDR1 is SGDLS and CDR2 YYNGEE. The CDR3 protein is CASSPSGAREKLFF. CDR3 sequence (DNA): TGTGCCAGCAGCCCTAGTGGGGCTCGAGAAAAACTGTTTTTT.

V is TRBV5-6 and J is TRBJ2-1; TRBD1 agrees at 9 bases. V was pared by 2 bases and J by 5 bases, with 5 bases of the junction left unmatched. This CDR3 spans 15 amino acids. Looked up from germline, CDR1 is SGHDT and CDR2 is YYEEEE. The CDR3 coding sequence is TGTGCCAGCAGCTTTGTTGGACAGGGGAACAATGAGCAGTTCTTC. Its translation: CASSFVGQGNNEQFF.

The chain combines TRBV7-9 with TRBJ2-7; D is perhaps TRBD2 (6 bases). Trimming shortened V by 4 bases and J by 2 bases, and 12 bases separated the two germline ends. Germline CDR1 SEHNR, CDR2 FQNEAQ (reference sequence). This CDR3 has 14 amino acids. CDR3 sequence: CASSSGGGAYEQYF. Here the CDR3 DNA reads TGTGCCAGCAGCTCAGGTGGCGGGGCCTACGAGCAGTACTTC.

The chain links TRBV12-3 or TRBV12-4 to TRBJ2-1, with D maybe TRBD2 (6 bases). The CDR3 is 13 residues long. V lost 5 bases, J lost 5 bases, and 10 bases lay in between. CDR3 nucleotide sequence: TGTGCCAGCAGTAGGGACTGGAACAATGAGCAGTTCTTC. This codes for CASSRDWNNEQFF.

The gene calls are TRBV24-1 and TRBJ2-1, with TRBD1 matching 12 bases. CDR3 length equals 15 residues. Trimming took 4 bases from V and 10 from J; bases not matched to a gene: 7. The germline CDR1 and CDR2 sequences are KGHDR and SFDVKD. The CDR3 DNA is TGTGCCACCAGTGACCGCCGGGACAGGGGGCGAGAGCAGTTCTTC. Translated, it gives CATSDRRDRGREQFF.

This clone was picked up one time. The J gene is TRBJ1-5, the V gene TRBV6-1; D is ambiguous. This CDR3 region has 15 residues. The germline gives CDR1 MNHNS, CDR2 SASEGT. With 2 bases removed from V and 7 bases from J, the gap between germline ends came to 15 bases. CDR3 sequence reads: CASSETPRLWQPQHF. In DNA form, the CDR3 reads TGTGCCAGCAGTGAAACTCCGAGGCTTTGGCAGCCCCAGCATTTT.

The V gene is TRBV11-2, the J gene TRBJ1-6; D might be TRBD1 (6 bases). Trimming removed 5 bases at V and 8 bases at J, with 16 bases between. CDR3 length: 15 residues. The germline gives CDR1 SGHAT, CDR2 FQNNGV. The CDR3 is CASSPTGLRDSPLHF. The CDR3 DNA reads as TGTGCCAGCAGCCCGACAGGACTTCGTGATTCACCCCTCCACTTT.

The J gene is TRBJ2-5, the V gene TRBV27; 9 nucleotides agree with TRBD1. Germline V CDR1 and CDR2: MNHEY, SMNVEV (reference sequence). CDR3 length: 16 residues. With V trimmed by 5 bases and J by 5 bases, 12 bases remained unmatched. CDR3 sequence reads: CASSRRQGGWWETQYF. The CDR3 region has the DNA TGTGCCAGCAGTCGAAGACAGGGGGGATGGTGGGAGACCCAGTACTTC.

The chain recombines TRBV4-1 with TRBJ1-1; TRBD1 is a possible D gene (5 bases). This CDR3 is built from 13 residues. Germline V gene data show CDR1 as MGHRA and CDR2 as YSYEKL. The ends were cut back, 4 bases at V and 1 base at J, with 7 bases in the middle. The CDR3 DNA reads as TGCGCCAGCAGCCCTGGGGCGAACACTGAAGCTTTCTTT. This sequence encodes CASSPGANTEAFF.

CDR3 sequence reads: CASRDRREAFF. DNA of the CDR3: TGTGCCAGCAGGGACAGGAGAGAAGCTTTCTTT. The chain carries TRBV12-3 or TRBV12-4 and TRBJ1-1; 7 bases line up with TRBD1. V was pared by 6 bases and J by 8 bases, with 3 bases of the junction left unmatched. CDR3 length: 11 residues.

This clone was counted only a few times. V and J are TRBV19 and TRBJ1-5; 7 bases agree with TRBD1. Unmatched junction bases numbered 9, after V lost 9 bases and J lost 4 bases. Germline V gives CDR1 LNHDA, CDR2 SQIVND (reference sequence). This CDR3 has 14 residues. The CDR3: CASHQQGPNQPQHF. The CDR3 region has the DNA TGTGCCAGCCACCAACAGGGGCCGAATCAGCCCCAGCATTTT.

This clone was recorded a few times. The chain couples TRBV2 to TRBJ1-2; 7 bases are a match to TRBD1. Germline CDR1 is SNHLY and CDR2 is FYNNEI. The CDR3 extends over 16 amino acids. Trimming took 1 base from V and 0 from J; bases not matched to a gene: 5. The CDR3, as DNA: TGTGCCAGCAGTGAAGAGGGGGACAGTCCTAACTATGGCTACACCTTC. This translates into CASSEEGDSPNYGYTF.

This chain connects TRBV6-6 to TRBJ2-7; TRBD1 matches at 8 bases. V dropped 2 bases and J dropped 6; count of bases not matched to a gene: 6. Germline V lookup: CDR1 MNHNY, CDR2 SVGAGI (reference sequence). This CDR3 is 14 amino acids long. CDR3 coding DNA: TGTGCCAGCAGTTACACAGGACAGGGTATCGAGCAGTACGTC. It specifies CASSYTGQGIEQYV.

This clone was found a few times. Here the CDR3 reads CASSSTLYTGGTGELFF. The CDR3 region has the DNA TGTGCCAGCAGCTCGACCCTCTACACAGGGGGCACCGGGGAGCTGTTTTTT. The chain has TRBV5-6 and TRBJ2-2; 8 bases fit TRBD1. This CDR3 spans 17 amino acids. Germline values: CDR1 SGHDT, CDR2 YYEEEE. With V trimmed by 3 bases and J by 4 bases, 11 bases remained unmatched.

This rearrangement joins TRBV7-2 to TRBJ2-3, with TRBD2 matching over 8 bases. The CDR3 covers 14 residues. J lost 1 base, V lost 10 bases, and 7 bases had no gene match. CDR1 is SGHTA, CDR2 FQGNSA, per germline. The CDR3 region is CATKTGLGTDTQYF. CDR3 bases: TGTGCCACGAAGACGGGACTAGGCACAGATACGCAGTATTTT.